The clone carrying this TCR beta chain has ten or more counts. Its cognate antigen is unknown. This specimen comes from a study of early T cells in non-severe SARS-CoV-2 infection. Study in general: Unpaired chains resulted from sequencing bulk RNA of unsorted whole blood.

Unique molecular identifiers were affixed to single, distinct cDNA molecules. Each CDR3 protein gets one entry after TCRdb re-called the 5' RACE reads with MiXCR. The table includes about 49,000 distinct CDR3 sequences, roughly 6.5% detected once. Study outcomes and limitations: A preference for anti-spike CD8 responses marked VDJdb matching, which missed private and CD4 specificities.

The clonotype comes from an adult who was a healthcare worker with PCR-confirmed SARS-CoV-2 infection or an uninfected control (not recorded which). Source: whole blood, taken at baseline.

DNA for the CDR3: TGTGCCAGCAGCACCGCCCCGGATTATGGGGAGCTGTTTTTT. It specifies CASSTAPDYGELFF. The genes are TRBV11-3 and TRBJ2-2; D gene uncertain. Germline values: CDR1 SGHNT, CDR2 YENEEA. The CDR3 sequence is 14 residues long. The germline V and J ends were trimmed by 5 bases and 8 bases, with 15 bases remaining between them.